The 13 T cell receptor beta chains listed next were all sequenced from one sample in a study of siplizumab effects on memory and regulatory T cells. Sequenced by immunoSEQ multiplex PCR; TCRdb stores in-frame clones only, minus some. The sample comprises some 97,000 clones, 94% of which are singletons, and roughly 0.62% rests with the top ten. Sequenced: Tregs sorted from blood. Receptors originate from a human donor in good health.

This chain connects TRBV5-4 to TRBJ2-1, with 14 positions matching TRBD2. The CDR3 runs 17 residues. Germline assignment: CDR1 SGHNT and CDR2 YYREEE (reference sequence). V lost 2 bases and J lost 5; bases outside the gene matches: 6. The CDR3 bases are TGTGCCAGCAGCTTAGGACTAGCGGGAGGTTGGAACAATGAGCAGTTCTTC. This encodes CASSLGLAGGWNNEQFF. Full variable domain (remainder filled in from reference TRBV5-4 and TRBJ2-1): ETGVTQSPTHLIKTRGQQVTLRCSSQSGHNTVSWYQQALGQGPQFIFQYYREEENGRGNFPPRFSGLQFPNYSSELNVNALELDDSALYLCASSLGLAGGWNNEQFFGPGTRLTVL.

The chain is built from TRBV19 and TRBJ2-3; weak D call: TRBD2 (6 bases). Germline values: CDR1 LNHDA, CDR2 SQIVND (reference sequence). The CDR3 totals 16 residues. Trimming took off 3 bases at V and 4 bases at J, with 17 bases between the two ends. The CDR3 DNA follows: TGTGCCAGTAGTATCTCCGCGACTAGGCCCCCAGATACGCAGTATTTT. It translates to CASSISATRPPDTQYF.

This clone showed up just once. Here the CDR3 DNA reads TGTGCCAGCAGTCTGGGGGGGGGCGTAAAGACCCAGTACTTC. Residues: CASSLGGGVKTQYF. The chain links TRBV6-1 to TRBJ2-5; possible D gene TRBD2, 7 bases. Germline CDR1 and CDR2: MNHNS and SASEGT. The CDR3 spans 14 residues. With 5 bases removed from V and 6 bases from J, the gap between germline ends came to 16 bases.

The chain links TRBV5-1 to TRBJ1-2; TRBD1 matches 8 bases. This CDR3 has 15 amino acids. Germline CDR1 reads SGHRS; CDR2 reads YFSETQ. V shed 2 bases and J 0 bases; nucleotides not matched to a gene: 3. CDR3 in DNA: TGCGCCAGCAGCTTTAGGACAGGGTCTAACTATGGCTACACCTTC. Its protein is CASSFRTGSNYGYTF.

The CDR3 sequence: CASSQVLNEQYF. The CDR3 DNA is TGTGCCAGCAGCCAAGTTTTGAACGAGCAGTACTTC. The chain carries TRBV4-2 and TRBJ2-5; D uncertain. The DNA matches TRBJ2-7 better at its end, which makes the J call doubtful. The CDR3 contains 12 residues. The germline CDR1 and CDR2 sequences are LGHNA and YNFKEQ.

The chain couples TRBV11-3 to TRBJ2-1; 9 bases fit TRBD1. CDR1 is SGHNT, CDR2 YENEEA, per germline. The CDR3 runs 17 residues. J was trimmed by 4 bases and V by 5 bases; bases with no gene match: 12. The CDR3 region is CASSPLAGTGPYNEQFF. In DNA, the CDR3 is TGTGCCAGCAGCCCTCTTGCGGGGACAGGGCCTTACAATGAGCAGTTCTTC.

V usage is TRBV11-3 and J usage is TRBJ2-3; 10 bases agree with TRBD2. This CDR3 contains 16 residues. The V segment lost 1 base and the J segment 5 bases; nucleotides outside the gene matches: 6. Germline-derived CDR1 and CDR2 are SGHNT and YENEEA. The chain's CDR3 is CASSLAVAGGQDTQYF. CDR3 sequence (DNA): TGTGCCAGCAGCTTAGCAGTAGCGGGAGGACAAGATACGCAGTATTTT.

This chain links TRBV5-4 with TRBJ1-4; D not certain. The germline V gene has CDR1 SGHNT and CDR2 YYREEE (reference sequence). V gave up 5 bases and J gave up 8 bases, with 19 bases separating them. The CDR3 contains 15 residues. The DNA for the CDR3 is TGTGCCAGCAGTAACCTAAGGCACACTCGCGAAAAACTGTTTTTT. Translated, it gives CASSNLRHTREKLFF.

The chain couples TRBV11-2 to TRBJ1-1; no clear D. CDR1 and CDR2 from the germline V gene are SGHAT and FQNNGV. This CDR3 comprises 13 residues. V gave up 3 bases and J gave up 1 base, with 6 bases separating them. The CDR3 loop reads CASSFPGNTEAFF. In DNA, the CDR3 is TGTGCCAGCAGCTTTCCTGGGAACACTGAAGCTTTCTTT.

J is TRBJ2-7 and V is TRBV29-1; 8 bases agree with TRBD1. Germline V gene data show CDR1 as SQVTM and CDR2 as ANQGSEA. This CDR3 has 15 amino acids. The V and J ends lost 3 bases and 3 bases, in that order; junction bases with no gene match: 10. CDR3 sequence: CSVDVTRTGNYEQYF. The CDR3 DNA reads TGCAGCGTTGATGTCACCCGGACAGGGAACTACGAGCAGTACTTC.

This chain uses TRBV6-1 with TRBJ1-5; 7 bases line up with TRBD1. Germline V CDR1 and CDR2: MNHNS, SASEGT. CDR3 size: 18 residues. The V gene end was trimmed by 3 bases and the J gene end by 0 bases; junction bases not matched to a gene: 11. The CDR3 reads CASSETGPLLYSNQPQHF. Here the CDR3 DNA reads TGTGCCAGCAGTGAGACAGGGCCCCTTCTTTATAGCAATCAGCCCCAGCATTTT.

The rearrangement joins TRBV18 to TRBJ1-2; perhaps TRBD1 as D (5 bases). The CDR3 extends over 16 amino acids. V was pared by 3 bases and J by 2 bases, with 16 bases between. Germline V gene sequence: CDR1 KGHSH, CDR2 LQKENI. The DNA for the CDR3 is TGTGCCAGCTCACCCAGCCCGCACTGGGGCAACTATGGCTACACCTTC. Residues: CASSPSPHWGNYGYTF.

CDR3: CASSLAGSGGLGEQYF. The CDR3 DNA follows: TGTGCCAGCAGCTTGGCGGGTAGCGGCGGACTCGGAGAGCAGTACTTC. The chain has TRBV5-4 and TRBJ2-7, with a tentative D call TRBD2 (6 bases). This CDR3 contains 16 residues. Looked up from germline, CDR1 is SGHNT and CDR2 is YYREEE (reference sequence). V was pared by 0 bases and J by 7 bases, with 20 bases between.